This entry concerns a single T cell receptor (beta chain). Sequencing was performed with immunoSEQ multiplex PCR; in TCRdb, only in-frame clones are kept and a portion is missing. Of fewer than 900,000 clones detected, 89% appear once; the ten largest clones hold about 1.5%. Treatment in this sample: roughly 19 received Ad26.COV2.S at low or high dose, single or two shots; about 5 received placebo; per-sample allocation not given. It was on day 63 after the first vaccine or placebo injection that samples were taken. Germline assignment: CDR1 LNHNV and CDR2 YYDKDF (reference sequence). CDR3 size: 13 residues. V lost 5 bases, J lost 1 base, and 8 bases lay in between. This entry comes from a study of Ad26.COV2.S vaccination and SARS-CoV-2 variants.

The clonotype was recovered from a person aged 18-65 years who received the Ad26.COV2.S COVID-19 vaccine or a placebo. The V call is TRBV15, the J call TRBJ1-1; no definite D call. Sequencing was performed on peripheral blood, taken in a trial of Ad26.COV2.S vaccine versus placebo. The CDR3, as DNA: TGTGCCACCAGCCCCCGGGCGAACACTGAAGCTTTCTTT. It yields the protein CATSPRANTEAFF.